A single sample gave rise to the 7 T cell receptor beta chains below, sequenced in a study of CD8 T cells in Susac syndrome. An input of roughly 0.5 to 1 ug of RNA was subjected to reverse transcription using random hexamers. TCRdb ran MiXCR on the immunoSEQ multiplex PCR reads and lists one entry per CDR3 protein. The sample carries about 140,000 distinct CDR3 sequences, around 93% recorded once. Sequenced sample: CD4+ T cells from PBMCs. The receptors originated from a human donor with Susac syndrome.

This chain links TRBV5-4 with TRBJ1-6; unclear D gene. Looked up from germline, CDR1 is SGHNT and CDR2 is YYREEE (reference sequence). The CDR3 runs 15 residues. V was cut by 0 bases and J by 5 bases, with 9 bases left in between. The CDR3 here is CASSLGQRNNSPLHF. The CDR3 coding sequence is TGTGCCAGCAGCTTGGGGCAAAGAAATAATTCACCCCTCCACTTT.

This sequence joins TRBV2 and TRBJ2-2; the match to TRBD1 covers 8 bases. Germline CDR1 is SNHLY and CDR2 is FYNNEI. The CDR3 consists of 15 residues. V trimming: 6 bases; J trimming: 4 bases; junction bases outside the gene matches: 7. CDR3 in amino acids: CASSKQGVGTGELFF. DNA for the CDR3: TGTGCCAGCAGCAAACAGGGGGTGGGCACCGGGGAGCTGTTTTTT. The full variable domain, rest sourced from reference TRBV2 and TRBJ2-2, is EPEVTQTPSHQVTQMGQEVILRCVPISNHLYFYWYRQILGQKVEFLVSFYNNEISEKSEIFDDQFSVERPDGSNFTLKIRSTKLEDSAMYFCASSKQGVGTGELFFGEGSRLTVL.

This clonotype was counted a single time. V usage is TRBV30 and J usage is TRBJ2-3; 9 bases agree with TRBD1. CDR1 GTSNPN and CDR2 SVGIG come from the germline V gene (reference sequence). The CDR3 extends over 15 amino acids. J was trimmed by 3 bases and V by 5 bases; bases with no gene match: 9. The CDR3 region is CAWAGTGHSTDTQYF. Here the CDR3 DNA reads TGTGCCTGGGCCGGGACAGGGCATTCAACAGATACGCAGTATTTT. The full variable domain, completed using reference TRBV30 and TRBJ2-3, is SQTIHQWPATLVQPVGSPLSLECTVEGTSNPNLYWYRQAAGRGLQLLFYSVGIGQISSEVPQNLSASRPQDRQFILSSKKLLLSDSGFYLCAWAGTGHSTDTQYFGPGTRLTVL.

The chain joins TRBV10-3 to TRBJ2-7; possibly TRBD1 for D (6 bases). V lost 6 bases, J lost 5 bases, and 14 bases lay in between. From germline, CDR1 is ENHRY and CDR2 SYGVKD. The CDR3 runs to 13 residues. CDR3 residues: CAIRRTAGHEQYF. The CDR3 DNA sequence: TGTGCCATCAGGCGGACAGCTGGCCACGAGCAGTACTTC.

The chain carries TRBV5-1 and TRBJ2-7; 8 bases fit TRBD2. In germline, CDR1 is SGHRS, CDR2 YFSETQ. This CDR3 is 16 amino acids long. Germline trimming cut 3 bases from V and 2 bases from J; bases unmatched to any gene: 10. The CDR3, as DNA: TGCGCCAGCAGCTCCAAAGGGAAAGCGGGAGCCTACGAGCAGTACTTC. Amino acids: CASSSKGKAGAYEQYF.

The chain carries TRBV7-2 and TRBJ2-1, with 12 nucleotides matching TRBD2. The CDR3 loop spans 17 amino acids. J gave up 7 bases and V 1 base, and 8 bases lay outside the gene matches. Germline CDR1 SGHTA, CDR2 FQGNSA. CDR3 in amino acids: CASSLGLLAGGRNEQFF. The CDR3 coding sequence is TGTGCCAGCAGCTTAGGGCTACTAGCGGGAGGACGAAATGAGCAGTTCTTC.

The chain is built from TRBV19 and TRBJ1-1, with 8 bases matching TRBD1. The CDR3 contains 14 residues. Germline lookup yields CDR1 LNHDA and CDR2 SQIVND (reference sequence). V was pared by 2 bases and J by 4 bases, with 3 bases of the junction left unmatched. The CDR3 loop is CASSIQGARTEAFF. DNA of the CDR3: TGTGCCAGTAGTATACAGGGGGCCCGCACTGAAGCTTTCTTT.